Listed here are 26 T cell receptor beta chains from one sample, sequenced in a study of blood T cell repertoires in COVID-19. Assay: immunoSEQ multiplex PCR; the TCRdb copy retains only in-frame clones and omits some. Among about 180,000 clones, about 79% were seen once, and the ten largest hold 15%. Sequencing was performed on PBMCs or T cells enriched from blood (not recorded which). The origin of the receptors is a man aged 50 to 60 who had recovered from COVID-19.

The chain combines TRBV15 with TRBJ1-2, with 8 bases lining up with TRBD1. Germline CDR1 is LNHNV and CDR2 is YYDKDF (reference sequence). The CDR3 is made up of 14 amino acids. Germline trimming cut 3 bases from V and 8 bases from J; bases unmatched to any gene: 8. CDR3 sequence reads: CATSSRETGVGYTF. The CDR3 coding sequence is TGTGCCACCAGCAGTCGAGAGACAGGGGTAGGCTACACCTTC.

V and J are TRBV5-6 and TRBJ1-2; the D gene is possibly TRBD1 (5 bases). Trimming cost V 0 bases and J 5 bases, with 14 bases left between them. In germline, CDR1 is SGHDT, CDR2 YYEEEE. The CDR3 runs to 15 residues. DNA for the CDR3: TGTGCCAGCAGCTTGGCCGAGCAGGGCCGTTATGGCTACACCTTC. It yields the protein CASSLAEQGRYGYTF.

The genes are TRBV28 and TRBJ2-3; 7 nucleotides line up with TRBD2. CDR3 length: 16 residues. V was pared by 3 bases and J by 2 bases, with 8 bases of the junction left unmatched. CDR1 and CDR2 from the germline V gene are MDHEN and SYDVKM. The CDR3 DNA reads TGTGCCAGCAGTTTCCGCTGGACTAGGAACACAGATACGCAGTATTTT. This codes for CASSFRWTRNTDTQYF. Using reference TRBV28 and TRBJ2-3 for the parts outside the CDR3, the full variable domain is DVKVTQSSRYLVKRTGEKVFLECVQDMDHENMFWYRQDPGLGLRLIYFSYDVKMKEKGDIPEGYSVSREKKERFSLILESASTNQTSMYLCASSFRWTRNTDTQYFGPGTRLTVL.

The gene calls are TRBV4-1 and TRBJ1-2, with 8 bases matching TRBD1. V trimming: 5 bases; J trimming: 7 bases; junction bases outside the gene matches: 12. The V gene's germline CDR1 is MGHRA and CDR2 YSYEKL. CDR3 size: 15 residues. In DNA, the CDR3 is TGCGCCAGCAGCGCCTTCGGGCAGGGGGCTTTTGGCTACACCTTC. Its translation is CASSAFGQGAFGYTF.

The rearrangement links TRBV6-5 to TRBJ2-1; 7 bases fit TRBD2. The CDR3 is 13 residues long. J was trimmed by 10 bases and V by 6 bases; bases with no gene match: 9. CDR1 MNHEY and CDR2 SVGAGI come from the germline V gene. The CDR3 nucleotides are TGTGCCAGCAGCCCACAGCGGGGCGGGGAGCAGTTCTTC. As protein: CASSPQRGGEQFF.

The V gene is TRBV28, the J gene TRBJ1-1; possible D gene TRBD1, 6 bases. The germline V and J ends were trimmed by 4 bases and 10 bases, with 16 bases remaining between them. Per the germline V gene, CDR1 is MDHEN and CDR2 is SYDVKM. The CDR3 is 13 residues long. This CDR3 reads CASSSRGSGVAFF. DNA of the CDR3: TGTGCCAGCAGTTCCAGGGGCTCAGGGGTAGCTTTCTTT.

The CDR3 sequence is CASSFLNTEAFF. The DNA of the CDR3 is TGTGCCAGCAGTTTCTTGAACACTGAAGCTTTCTTT. The gene calls are TRBV12-3 or TRBV12-4 and TRBJ1-1; D unclear. The V end was cut by 3 bases, the J end by 0 bases, with 2 bases between. CDR3 length: 12 amino acids.

The chain is built from TRBV7-9 and TRBJ2-1, with 10 bases that match TRBD2. The CDR3 has 16 residues. In germline, CDR1 is SEHNR, CDR2 FQNEAQ (reference sequence). V was pared by 5 bases and J by 0 bases, with 4 bases of the junction left unmatched. The CDR3 here is CASSQAGGPSYNEQFF. The CDR3 nucleotides read TGTGCCAGCAGCCAAGCGGGGGGGCCCTCCTACAATGAGCAGTTCTTC.

This clone was found a few times. Other DNA sequences within the sample encode an identical CDR3. V usage is TRBV19 and J usage is TRBJ2-3; TRBD2 matches 7 bases. Per germline, CDR1 LNHDA and CDR2 SQIVND (reference sequence). The CDR3 length is 13 residues. After removal of 4 bases from V and 4 bases from J, the junction contained 2 bases not matched to a gene. This CDR3 is CASSTAGADTQYF. In DNA form, the CDR3 reads TGTGCCAGTAGTACGGCGGGGGCAGATACGCAGTATTTT.

This clone was seen only a few times. The chain has TRBV2 and TRBJ2-2, with D perhaps TRBD1 (6 bases). Germline CDR1 SNHLY, CDR2 FYNNEI. There are 14 residues in the CDR3. Trimming removed 6 bases at V and 4 bases at J, with 12 bases between. This CDR3 is CASRVGTTTGELFF. The CDR3 bases are TGTGCCAGCAGAGTAGGGACAACCACCGGGGAGCTGTTTTTT.

This chain joins TRBV11-2 and TRBJ1-6, with D maybe TRBD1 (5 bases). The length of the CDR3 is 17 residues. Germline-derived CDR1 and CDR2 are SGHAT and FQNNGV. V was clipped by 6 bases and J by 5 bases, with 20 bases between them. The CDR3 DNA reads TGTGCCAGCAGGCCCATCCGGGCAGGGATGCATAATTCACCCCTCCACTTT. It is translated as CASRPIRAGMHNSPLHF.

This chain joins TRBV19 and TRBJ1-2; D is unresolved. Germline assignment: CDR1 LNHDA and CDR2 SQIVND (reference sequence). V was clipped by 5 bases and J by 3 bases, with 4 bases between them. The CDR3 is 11 amino acids. CDR3 DNA sequence: TGTGCCAGTAGTGGAGACTATGGCTACACCTTC. It encodes CASSGDYGYTF.

The V and J genes are TRBV24-1 and TRBJ2-7; 7 bases match TRBD1. J was trimmed by 0 bases and V by 10 bases; bases with no gene match: 5. Germline V gene sequence: CDR1 KGHDR, CDR2 SFDVKD. The CDR3 length is 13 residues. CDR3 DNA: TGTGCCACAGAGGACAGGTTCTCCTACGAGCAGTACTTC. This gives the protein CATEDRFSYEQYF.

This clone appeared a few times. The chain joins TRBV7-9 to TRBJ2-3, with TRBD2 identical over 8 bases. The CDR3 is 15 residues long. V was clipped by 5 bases and J by 0 bases; unmatched bases: 4. Germline loops: CDR1 SEHNR, CDR2 FQNEAQ (reference sequence). The CDR3 protein is CASSIQRGSTDTQYF. The CDR3 bases are TGTGCCAGCAGCATCCAGCGGGGGAGCACAGATACGCAGTATTTT.

This chain links TRBV6-1 with TRBJ2-3; the D gene is possibly TRBD2 (5 bases). CDR1 and CDR2 from the germline V gene are MNHNS and SASEGT. CDR3 size: 14 residues. Deletions cut 2 bases from V and 2 bases from J, with 8 bases between. For the CDR3, the DNA is TGTGCCAGCAGTGAAACCGGGAACACAGATACGCAGTATTTT. Protein sequence: CASSETGNTDTQYF.

The chain carries TRBV6-5 and TRBJ1-6, with a weak D call TRBD1 (6 bases). The CDR3 covers 15 residues. Germline loops: CDR1 MNHEY, CDR2 SVGAGI. The V and J ends lost 6 bases and 6 bases respectively, with 15 bases between them. The DNA for the CDR3 is TGTGCCAGCAGCGCAGGGGATGGGGTTAATTCACCCCTCCACTTT. Translation: CASSAGDGVNSPLHF.

This chain connects TRBV19 to TRBJ1-4, with D tentatively TRBD1 (5 bases). CDR3 length: 17 residues. V was shortened by 6 bases and J by 0 bases, with 17 bases between the two germline ends. CDR1 is LNHDA, CDR2 SQIVND, per germline (reference sequence). CDR3 sequence: CASRNTGKPTTNEKLFF. The DNA of the CDR3 is TGTGCCAGTAGGAATACAGGAAAACCGACAACTAATGAAAAACTGTTTTTT.

There are a few counts of this clone. The rearrangement links TRBV5-4 to TRBJ1-1; D remains ambiguous. The V end was cut by 0 bases, the J end by 1 base, with 13 bases between. Germline V gene lookup returns CDR1 SGHNT and CDR2 YYREEE (reference sequence). The length of the CDR3 is 16 residues. The CDR3 nucleotides read TGTGCCAGCAGCTTGGGTACCCACAGCTCGAACACTGAAGCTTTCTTT. This encodes CASSLGTHSSNTEAFF.

The genes are TRBV3-1 (or the pseudogene TRBV3-2) and TRBJ1-1, with TRBD1 matching 7 bases. In germline, CDR1 is LGHDT, CDR2 YNNKEL (reference sequence). This CDR3 contains 14 residues. Trimming took 6 bases from V and 6 from J; bases not matched to a gene: 10. CDR3 protein: CASSLLTGQAEAFF. The CDR3 bases are TGTGCCAGCAGTCTATTGACAGGGCAAGCTGAAGCTTTCTTT.

The rearrangement links TRBV19 to TRBJ2-5; 7 bases agree with TRBD2. With 3 bases clipped from V and 3 bases from J, the junction kept 10 bases outside the gene matches. This CDR3 comprises 16 residues. From germline, CDR1 is LNHDA and CDR2 SQIVND (reference sequence). DNA for the CDR3: TGTGCCAGTAGTATTTCCGGAGCGGGGTATGAAGAGACCCAGTACTTC. The encoded protein is CASSISGAGYEETQYF.

CDR3 sequence (DNA): TGTGCCAGCAAAAACCCAGGGTTTGAGCAGTTCTTC. It specifies CASKNPGFEQFF. V and J are TRBV27 and TRBJ2-1; TRBD1 might be the D (5 bases). Germline V gives CDR1 MNHEY, CDR2 SMNVEV (reference sequence). This CDR3 is built from 12 residues. The V end lost 7 bases, the J end lost 9 bases, and 13 bases lay between the germline ends.

The V call is TRBV6-5, the J call TRBJ1-1; D not resolved. V was trimmed by 4 bases and J by 2 bases, leaving 14 bases between them. This CDR3 is built from 15 residues. Germline V CDR1 and CDR2: MNHEY, SVGAGI. The CDR3 spells CASSFGRDSNTEAFF. CDR3 sequence (DNA): TGTGCCAGCAGTTTTGGGCGGGATTCCAACACTGAAGCTTTCTTT.

V gene TRBV6-2 or TRBV6-3 combines with J gene TRBJ2-1; D might be TRBD2 (6 bases). V was trimmed by 5 bases and J by 0 bases, leaving 26 bases between them. Germline loops: CDR1 MNHEY, CDR2 SVGEGT. The CDR3 is 20 amino acids. This CDR3 reads CASSPIPAGRGPSSYNEQFF. In DNA form, the CDR3 reads TGTGCCAGCAGTCCAATACCGGCAGGGCGGGGTCCCAGCTCCTACAATGAGCAGTTCTTC.

The CDR3 coding sequence is TGTGCCAGCAGCGTAGGAGCGGGGGGGAACACAGATACGCAGTATTTT. As protein: CASSVGAGGNTDTQYF. The rearrangement links TRBV9 to TRBJ2-3; 10 bases are shared with TRBD2. Looked up from germline, CDR1 is SGDLS and CDR2 is YYNGEE. Trimming cost V 0 bases and J 2 bases; bases outside gene matches: 3. The CDR3 loop spans 16 amino acids.

The genes are TRBV3-1 (or the pseudogene TRBV3-2) and TRBJ1-6, with D unclear. Germline loops: CDR1 LGHDT, CDR2 YNNKEL (reference sequence). The length of the CDR3 is 18 residues. V was shortened by 1 base and J by 0 bases, with 13 bases between the two germline ends. The CDR3 DNA sequence: TGTGCCAGCAGCCAAGTTGTCCCGAGTAACTCCTATAATTCACCCCTCCACTTT. Translation gives CASSQVVPSNSYNSPLHF.

The chain couples TRBV13 to TRBJ1-2; a weak D match, TRBD1 (6 bases). This CDR3 has 15 residues. V was cut by 0 bases and J by 5 bases, with 13 bases left in between. CDR1 and CDR2 (germline): PRHDT, FYEKMQ (reference sequence). CDR3 in amino acids: CASSLGVRGGYGYTF. In DNA, the CDR3 is TGTGCCAGCAGCTTAGGGGTCAGGGGAGGGTATGGCTACACCTTC.